The 30 T cell receptor beta chains in this list originate from one sample, sequenced in a study of CD8+CD57+ T cells in acquired aplastic anemia. For CDR3 and TCR beta VDJ profiling, genomic DNA was the template used. TCRdb called the reads again in MiXCR, with one record for every CDR3 protein. The table records about 200,000 distinct CDR3 sequences, more than 55% of them present only once. All patients picked for sequencing had shown, by flow cytometry, an expansion of CD8+CD57+ cells. Sequenced input: sorted CD4+, CD8+, or CD8+CD57+ T cells (not recorded which) from PBMCs. The receptors were sampled from a human donor with aplastic anemia.

The rearrangement uses TRBV7-3 and TRBJ2-1, with a weak D call TRBD1 (6 bases). The germline V gene encodes CDR1 SGHTA and CDR2 FQGTGA. The CDR3 covers 14 residues. Deletions cut 6 bases from V and 5 bases from J, with 14 bases between. The CDR3: CASRIRDTDNEQFF. CDR3 nucleotides: TGTGCCAGCAGAATCCGGGACACCGACAATGAGCAGTTCTTC.

V gene TRBV4-1 combines with J gene TRBJ2-7, with D maybe TRBD2 (6 bases). The CDR3 has 16 amino acids. V lost 0 bases to trimming and J lost 2 bases, with 14 bases between them. Germline-derived CDR1 and CDR2 are MGHRA and YSYEKL. The CDR3 protein is CASSQERRGDPYEQYF. CDR3 in DNA: TGCGCCAGCAGCCAAGAACGGCGGGGTGACCCCTACGAGCAGTACTTC.

The rearrangement uses TRBV4-1 and TRBJ2-1; 9 bases map to TRBD2. From germline, CDR1 is MGHRA and CDR2 YSYEKL. V shed 4 bases and J 2 bases; nucleotides not matched to a gene: 6. The CDR3 totals 16 residues. The CDR3 sequence: CASSRAGGPTYNEQFF. The CDR3 nucleotides are TGCGCCAGCAGCCGGGCGGGGGGGCCGACCTACAATGAGCAGTTCTTC.

Concerning this clonotype itself: Germline is not matched at one junction end, which may reflect a read error. The chain's CDR3 is CATSDAGQGQGTQYF. The CDR3 DNA reads as TGTGCCACCAGTGATGCAGGGCAGGGGCAAGGGACCCAGTACTTC. The chain has TRBV24-1 and TRBJ2-5, with D maybe TRBD1 (6 bases). This CDR3 has 15 amino acids. Germline-derived CDR1 and CDR2 are KGHDR and SFDVKD.

This clonotype was counted between two and nine times. Likely a read error: the CDR3 ends without its conserved phenylalanine or tryptophan. No DNA is shown, since the ends of the CDR3 on it are uncertain; the CDR3 is the one TCRdb lists. V and J are TRBV2 and TRBJ2-5; the table assigns TRBD1, which was not confirmed against the DNA. Looked up from germline, CDR1 is SNHLY and CDR2 is FYNNEI. The CDR3 region is 8 residues in length, termini included. The chain's CDR3 is CATGTGAS.

CDR3 sequence: CASSAGQGLIETQYF. The CDR3 DNA sequence: TGTGCCAGCAGTGCAGGACAGGGTTTAATAGAGACCCAGTACTTC. This chain links TRBV25-1 with TRBJ2-5; 8 bases line up with TRBD1. The germline V gene encodes CDR1 MGHDK and CDR2 SYGVNS. CDR3 size: 15 residues. J gave up 4 bases and V 4 bases, and 8 bases lay outside the gene matches.

CDR3 sequence (DNA): TGCAGTGCTTTCATCCCAGGGCGGGGGTATGATCAGCCCCAGCATTTT. The encoded protein is CSAFIPGRGYDQPQHF. The V and J genes are TRBV20-1 and TRBJ1-5; a possible D gene is TRBD1 (5 bases). This CDR3 comprises 16 residues. The V gene lost 5 bases and the J gene lost 5 bases, with 22 bases spanning the gap. Germline V lookup: CDR1 DFQATT, CDR2 SNEGSKA (reference sequence).

This clonotype was counted only a few times. CDR3 in amino acids: CATSDRGGGAIEQFF. Here the CDR3 DNA reads TGTGCCACCAGTGATCGGGGAGGCGGTGCAATCGAGCAGTTCTTC. This rearrangement joins TRBV24-1 to TRBJ2-1; a possible D gene is TRBD2 (6 bases). The germline gives CDR1 KGHDR, CDR2 SFDVKD. V was pared by 3 bases and J by 10 bases, with 18 bases between. The CDR3 runs to 15 residues.

The CDR3, as DNA: TGTGCCAGCAGGGGGACAGGGGAGGTTTCTAACTATGGCTACACCTTC. This translates into CASRGTGEVSNYGYTF. The V call is TRBV12-3 or TRBV12-4, the J call TRBJ1-2; 10 bases are a match to TRBD1. The CDR3 is 16 residues long. V trimming: 6 bases; J trimming: 0 bases; junction bases outside the gene matches: 7.

This clonotype was seen only a few times. The chain employs TRBV5-5 and TRBJ2-7; no reliable D call. There are 13 residues in the CDR3. Germline CDR1 reads SGHKS; CDR2 reads YYEKEE (reference sequence). Trimming cost V 0 bases and J 4 bases, with 8 bases left between them. CDR3 DNA sequence: TGTGCCAGCAGCTTGGCCGGTGTTTACGAGCAGTACTTC. Its translation: CASSLAGVYEQYF.

This clonotype occurred a few times. This sequence joins TRBV9 and TRBJ1-2; no clear D. The V gene lost 4 bases and the J gene lost 7 bases, with 11 bases spanning the gap. CDR1 and CDR2 (germline): SGDLS, YYNGEE. There are 12 residues in the CDR3. CDR3 bases: TGTGCCAGCAGCCTAGTCGAGGGTGGCTACACCTTC. This codes for CASSLVEGGYTF.

The chain couples TRBV9 to TRBJ2-5, with TRBD2 as a possible D gene (5 bases). V lost 0 bases to trimming and J lost 5 bases, with 8 bases between them. CDR3 length equals 13 residues. Germline V gives CDR1 SGDLS, CDR2 YYNGEE. The CDR3 is CASSVGERETQYF. The CDR3 nucleotides are TGTGCCAGCAGCGTAGGGGAGCGGGAGACCCAGTACTTC.

This clonotype was seen only once. The chain joins TRBV9 to TRBJ2-3, with no clear D. CDR1 SGDLS and CDR2 YYNGEE come from the germline V gene. This CDR3 comprises 15 residues. Trimming shortened V by 4 bases and J by 4 bases, and 16 bases separated the two germline ends. CDR3 nucleotide sequence: TGTGCCAGCAGCCCCGGGCCCCCCGCCTCAGATACGCAGTATTTT. Its translation is CASSPGPPASDTQYF.

The chain carries TRBV19 and TRBJ1-3, with D uncertain. CDR1 LNHDA and CDR2 SQIVND come from the germline V gene (reference sequence). Between the trimmed V and J ends, which lost 3 bases and 3 bases, there was a span of 9 bases. This CDR3 spans 14 amino acids. The DNA for the CDR3 is TGTGCCAGTAGTATCGGCTATCTTGGAAACACCATATATTTT. Residues: CASSIGYLGNTIYF.

At least ten counts were recorded for this clonotype. CDR3 in DNA: TGTGCCAGCAGAGGACCGGGGACCTACGAGCAGTACTTC. Encoded protein: CASRGPGTYEQYF. The J gene is TRBJ2-7, the V gene TRBV2, with D tentatively TRBD2 (5 bases). The germline V and J ends were trimmed by 6 bases and 2 bases, with 11 bases remaining between them. The CDR3 is made up of 13 amino acids. CDR1 SNHLY and CDR2 FYNNEI come from the germline V gene.

The J gene is TRBJ1-1, the V gene TRBV4-1, with D perhaps matching TRBD1 (6 bases). The CDR3 contains 14 residues. V was clipped by 1 base and J by 5 bases, with 11 bases between them. In germline, CDR1 is MGHRA, CDR2 YSYEKL. The CDR3 coding sequence is TGCGCCAGCAGCCAAGGGGGGAGGGGGACTGAAGCTTTCTTT. Amino acids: CASSQGGRGTEAFF.

This chain links TRBV12-3 or TRBV12-4 with TRBJ2-5, with TRBD2 matching over 7 bases. The CDR3 extends over 13 amino acids. Losses at the gene ends were 6 bases for V and 11 bases for J; bases not matched to a gene: 12. CDR3 in DNA: TGTGCCAGCAGATCAGGCGGGGGTGAGGGTCAGTACTTC. This codes for CASRSGGGEGQYF.

This clonotype was recorded at least ten times. V and J are TRBV29-1 and TRBJ2-5; 7 positions agree with TRBD2. V trimming: 2 bases; J trimming: 7 bases; junction bases outside the gene matches: 19. The germline CDR1 and CDR2 sequences are SQVTM and ANQGSEA. This CDR3 region has 17 residues. The CDR3 DNA is TGCAGCGTTGAACGTGCGGGGCGAGCTGGACTAGGAGGGACCCAGTACTTC. Translation: CSVERAGRAGLGGTQYF.

This clonotype has only one observation. The chain uses TRBV6-5 and TRBJ2-7; D is uncertain. CDR3 size: 14 residues. V lost 0 bases to trimming and J lost 2 bases, with 8 bases between them. Per germline, CDR1 MNHEY and CDR2 SVGAGI. Written as DNA, the CDR3 is TGTGCCAGCAGTTACTCCCCTGGCACCTACGAGCAGTACTTC. Translation: CASSYSPGTYEQYF.

The chain carries TRBV10-3 and TRBJ1-5; D remains ambiguous. Trimming shortened V by 1 base and J by 0 bases, and 4 bases separated the two germline ends. This CDR3 region has 14 residues. The germline gives CDR1 ENHRY, CDR2 SYGVKD. The chain's CDR3 is CAISEWDSNQPQHF. The CDR3 DNA reads as TGTGCCATCAGTGAGTGGGATAGCAATCAGCCCCAGCATTTT.

This chain joins TRBV10-3 and TRBJ2-1, with D possibly called TRBD1 or TRBD2 (5 bases each). This CDR3 spans 19 amino acids. Germline assignment: CDR1 ENHRY and CDR2 SYGVKD. V was pared by 2 bases and J by 4 bases, with 24 bases between. The CDR3: CAISEKGPQTFSLYNEQFF. CDR3 nucleotide sequence: TGTGCCATCAGTGAGAAGGGACCCCAGACGTTCTCGTTGTACAATGAGCAGTTCTTC.

The sample holds one count of this clonotype. The chain combines TRBV20-1 with TRBJ2-5, with TRBD1 matching 9 bases. Germline V gene lookup returns CDR1 DFQATT and CDR2 SNEGSKA (reference sequence). The CDR3 totals 11 residues. V lost 5 bases to trimming and J lost 10 bases; unmatched junction nucleotides: 5. The CDR3 DNA follows: TGCAGTGCTCCCGACAGGGGGGACCAGTACTTC. Protein product: CSAPDRGDQYF.

Written as DNA, the CDR3 is TGCAGTGCAAGCGACCGCCAAAGGACCCCGGGCTACGAGCAGTACTTC. Translated, it gives CSASDRQRTPGYEQYF. The chain recombines TRBV20-1 with TRBJ2-7; D remains unclear. The CDR3 runs to 16 residues. Trimming left V 6 bases short and J 3 bases short, with 24 bases between. Germline V lookup: CDR1 DFQATT, CDR2 SNEGSKA (reference sequence).

V usage is TRBV20-1 and J usage is TRBJ2-7, with unresolved D. The CDR3 is 13 residues long. Trimming took 2 bases from V and 4 from J, leaving 12 bases between them. The germline V gene has CDR1 DFQATT and CDR2 SNEGSKA (reference sequence). For the CDR3, the DNA is TGCAGTGCTAGAAAATCTCTGGGGTACGAGCAGTACTTC. It yields the protein CSARKSLGYEQYF.

This chain joins TRBV6-5 and TRBJ1-2, with D possibly matching TRBD1 (6 bases). The CDR3 is made up of 13 amino acids. CDR1 is MNHEY and CDR2 is SVGAGI in the germline V gene. Trimming cost V 10 bases and J 2 bases, with 14 bases left between them. For the CDR3, the DNA is TGTGCCATCGCAGTCACAGGGAACTATGGCTACACCTTC. It specifies CAIAVTGNYGYTF.

V is TRBV19 and J is TRBJ2-1; D gene unclear. The V end was cut by 0 bases, the J end by 10 bases, with 13 bases between. This CDR3 comprises 14 residues. CDR1 is LNHDA, CDR2 SQIVND, per germline (reference sequence). CDR3 DNA: TGTGCCAGTAGTATAGATCAGAAGGGTAGGGAGCAGTTCTTC. Its protein is CASSIDQKGREQFF.

This clonotype came up a few times. The chain uses TRBV5-1 and TRBJ2-1, with 9 bases matching TRBD2. The germline V gene has CDR1 SGHRS and CDR2 YFSETQ. The CDR3 extends over 14 amino acids. Unmatched junction bases numbered 1, after V lost 1 base and J lost 5 bases. The DNA for the CDR3 is TGCGCCAGCAGCTTGTCTAGCGGGAACAATGAGCAGTTCTTC. Its protein is CASSLSSGNNEQFF.

The chain is built from TRBV12-3 or TRBV12-4 and TRBJ1-5; no clear D. V shed 6 bases and J shed 1 base, with 7 bases lying between them. CDR3 length: 13 residues. For the CDR3, the DNA is TGTGCCAGCAGGTCAGACAGCAATCAGCCCCAGCATTTT. Translation gives CASRSDSNQPQHF.

This clonotype was found a few times. The junction and the germline gene differ at one end; a read error may be behind it. V gene TRBV24-1 combines with J gene TRBJ2-1; tentatively, D is TRBD1 (5 bases). The CDR3 extends over 15 amino acids. Germline lookup yields CDR1 KGHDR and CDR2 SFDVKD. The CDR3 coding sequence is TGCGCCACCAGTGATCCGCTGACAGCTTCCTACGAGCAGCTCTTC. Translated, it gives CATSDPLTASYEQLF.

V and J are TRBV7-3 and TRBJ2-2; D gene ambiguous. V shed 8 bases and J shed 6 bases, with 10 bases lying between them. This CDR3 contains 12 residues. Germline V gene lookup returns CDR1 SGHTA and CDR2 FQGTGA. The CDR3 loop reads CASALTPGELFF. The CDR3 bases are TGTGCCAGCGCTTTAACCCCCGGGGAGCTGTTTTTT.